These 17 T cell receptor beta chains share one sample of origin, sequenced in a study of cytomegalovirus exposure and HLA in healthy donors. Use of 60 Vbeta and 13 Jbeta primers characterized the PCR. Using immunoSEQ multiplex PCR, the repertoire was profiled, and TCRdb retains in-frame clones only, with some absent. The repertoire holds some 120,000 clones, with roughly 83% as singletons. The specimen was PBMCs. The receptors shown here come from a woman younger than 35 in good health and CMV-seropositive.

This clone was seen only once. This chain joins TRBV5-8 and TRBJ2-2; 9 positions match TRBD1. V gave up 4 bases and J gave up 6 bases; unmatched junction bases: 7. The CDR3 is 15 amino acids. The germline V gene encodes CDR1 SGHTS and CDR2 YDEGEE. CDR3 DNA: TGTGCCAGCAGCCCCCGGACAGGGGCGGCCGGGGAGCTGTTTTTT. Its translation is CASSPRTGAAGELFF.

The V call is TRBV14, the J call TRBJ2-4, with TRBD1 as a possible D gene (6 bases). The CDR3 covers 16 residues. Germline V gene data show CDR1 as SGHDN and CDR2 as FVKESK. Trimming took off 4 bases at V and 8 bases at J, with 21 bases between the two ends. In DNA, the CDR3 is TGTGCCAGCAGCCCGGGACATTTGTTAATTATGGACATTCAGTACTTC. It specifies CASSPGHLLIMDIQYF.

The chain combines TRBV7-8 with TRBJ2-7; no reliable D call. V dropped 2 bases and J dropped 6 bases, with 20 bases sitting between them. Germline V gene lookup returns CDR1 SGHVS and CDR2 FQNEAQ. This CDR3 spans 16 amino acids. The DNA for the CDR3 is TGTGCCAGCAGCTTAACCCCCCATGGAGTTATAACCGAGCAGTACTTC. Encoded protein: CASSLTPHGVITEQYF.

J is TRBJ2-5 and V is TRBV6-5; D might be TRBD1 (5 bases). V lost 7 bases to trimming and J lost 3 bases, with 12 bases between them. Germline CDR1 is MNHEY and CDR2 is SVGAGI. The CDR3 covers 13 residues. CDR3 bases: TGTGCCAGCACTGCCGCAGGGAAAGAGACCCAGTACTTC. Its translation is CASTAAGKETQYF.

In this sample, this clone turned up once. The rearrangement links TRBV30 to TRBJ1-1; D is perhaps TRBD1 (5 bases). The CDR3 runs to 13 residues. V lost 2 bases and J 4 bases, leaving 11 bases between the germline ends. Germline values: CDR1 GTSNPN, CDR2 SVGIG (reference sequence). The CDR3 protein is CAWSTQVGTEAFF. The CDR3 nucleotides read TGTGCCTGGAGTACACAGGTGGGCACTGAAGCTTTCTTT.

The chain carries TRBV23-1 and TRBJ1-5; 9 bases are shared with TRBD1. TRBV23-1 qualifies as an ORF whose function is uncertain. The CDR3 has 13 residues. The V segment lost 6 bases and the J segment 7 bases; nucleotides outside the gene matches: 4. The CDR3 spells CASRLQGAQPQHF. In nucleotides, the CDR3 is TGCGCCAGCAGACTACAGGGGGCGCAGCCCCAGCATTTT.

This clone has a single count. The rearrangement links TRBV5-8 to TRBJ1-2; TRBD1 might be the D (6 bases). The CDR3 consists of 14 residues. V lost 4 bases to trimming and J lost 6 bases, with 16 bases between them. The germline gives CDR1 SGHTS, CDR2 YDEGEE. DNA of the CDR3: TGTGCCAGCAGCGGGGGACACAGGGCCCATGGCTACACCTTC. Translation gives CASSGGHRAHGYTF.

V and J are TRBV9 and TRBJ2-7; 8 nucleotides agree with TRBD2. The CDR3 covers 15 residues. The ends lost 0 bases at V and 3 bases at J; junction bases unmatched: 5. CDR1 SGDLS and CDR2 YYNGEE come from the germline V gene. The CDR3 nucleotides read TGTGCCAGCAGCGTAGACGCGGGAGGCTACTACGAGCAGTACTTC. It codes for CASSVDAGGYYEQYF.

The chain employs TRBV9 and TRBJ2-1; a weak D match, TRBD2 (6 bases). This CDR3 region has 15 residues. Trimming removed 4 bases at V and 1 base at J, with 12 bases between. Germline V gives CDR1 SGDLS, CDR2 YYNGEE. CDR3 residues: CASSPNRGSYNEQFF. The CDR3 nucleotides are TGTGCCAGCAGCCCCAATCGGGGGTCCTACAATGAGCAGTTCTTC.

In its sample, this clone was seen a few times. The rearrangement links TRBV10-3 to TRBJ2-5; no clear D gene. Germline V CDR1 and CDR2: ENHRY, SYGVKD. This CDR3 contains 13 residues. The V and J ends lost 5 bases and 5 bases respectively, with 12 bases between them. Written as DNA, the CDR3 is TGTGCCATCAGTCCGACACATGGGGAGACCCAGTACTTC. Its protein product is CAISPTHGETQYF.

The chain uses TRBV7-3 and TRBJ2-5; 7 bases fit TRBD1. Unmatched junction bases numbered 6, after V lost 6 bases and J lost 5 bases. The CDR3 is 13 residues long. Germline loops: CDR1 SGHTA, CDR2 FQGTGA. CDR3 sequence reads: CASSSTGTETQYF. CDR3 in DNA: TGTGCCAGCAGTTCGACAGGGACGGAGACCCAGTACTTC.

Concerning this clone itself: This CDR3 is also generated by other DNA sequences in the sample. CDR3 region: CASSQNTEAFF. The DNA for the CDR3 is TGTGCCAGCAGCCAGAACACTGAAGCTTTCTTT. The chain combines TRBV5-4 with TRBJ1-1; D is unresolved. The germline V gene has CDR1 SGHNT and CDR2 YYREEE (reference sequence). Trimming left V 4 bases short and J 1 base short, with 2 bases between. The length of the CDR3 is 11 residues.

The chain carries TRBV28 and TRBJ2-2, with TRBD2 identical over 9 bases. The CDR3 contains 14 residues. Germline loops: CDR1 MDHEN, CDR2 SYDVKM. With V trimmed by 3 bases and J by 6 bases, 2 bases remained unmatched. The CDR3 nucleotides read TGTGCCAGCAGTTTGGGGACTAGCCCCGGGGAGCTGTTTTTT. Its translation: CASSLGTSPGELFF.

This rearrangement joins TRBV6-5 to TRBJ1-1; 7 bases map to TRBD1. The J segment lost 4 bases and the V segment lost 5 bases, leaving 4 bases of the junction unmatched. The CDR3 has 13 amino acids. The germline gives CDR1 MNHEY, CDR2 SVGAGI. In nucleotides, the CDR3 is TGTGCCAGCAGTCCGCACAGGGGCACTGAAGCTTTCTTT. Its translation: CASSPHRGTEAFF.

The chain joins TRBV7-6 to TRBJ2-7; 7 bases align to TRBD1. The V gene's germline CDR1 is SGHVS and CDR2 FNYEAQ. The CDR3 has 13 residues. Trimming at V came to 5 bases and at J to 3 bases, leaving 4 bases not matched to a gene. CDR3 protein: CASSHRDSYEQYF. CDR3 DNA: TGTGCCAGCAGCCACCGGGACAGCTACGAGCAGTACTTC.

This clone showed up just a few times. This chain joins TRBV5-1 and TRBJ1-1; D not certain. The CDR3 runs 13 residues. The ends were cut back, 4 bases at V and 4 bases at J, with 11 bases in the middle. Germline V gene sequence: CDR1 SGHRS, CDR2 YFSETQ. The CDR3 is CASSPSEPTEAFF. In DNA form, the CDR3 reads TGCGCCAGCAGCCCCAGCGAGCCCACTGAAGCTTTCTTT.

The chain uses TRBV6-5 and TRBJ2-7; TRBD2 aligns across 8 bases. The trim removed 4 bases at V and 2 bases at J, leaving 4 bases unmatched. Germline V gene data show CDR1 as MNHEY and CDR2 as SVGAGI. This CDR3 has 14 amino acids. CDR3 DNA sequence: TGTGCCAGCAGTTCACTAGCGGAGACCTACGAGCAGTACTTC. Translated, it gives CASSSLAETYEQYF.